The source of this TCR beta chain is a study of blood T cell repertoires in COVID-19. Study-wide context: Acute-phase and convalescent COVID-19 samples originated in the United States, Italy and Spain.

The participants were between about 18 and 90 years old and came from roughly 25 US areas. Per the authors' pipeline: Estimation of nucleated cell counts was performed using reference gene primer amplification. The table came from immunoSEQ multiplex PCR; TCRdb's copy has only in-frame clones and leaves some out. The V and J calls and clone size were taken over from that table, and D and trimming were inferred from the DNA. The profile covers fewer than 500,000 clones, with roughly 90% appearing a single time and around 0.97% taken by the ten largest. The sequence derives from a woman aged 25 to 39 with acute COVID-19. Sequenced: PBMCs or T cells enriched from blood (not recorded which).

The CDR3 nucleotides are TGTGCCAGCACCCTAAGCGGGGGGGCCCCATACGAGCAGTACTTC. Encoded protein: CASTLSGGAPYEQYF. V and J are TRBV27 and TRBJ2-7; the match to TRBD2 covers 10 bases. Germline lookup yields CDR1 MNHEY and CDR2 SMNVEV (reference sequence). J lost 4 bases, V lost 7 bases, and 10 bases had no gene match. The CDR3 extends over 15 amino acids.